The 2 T cell receptor beta chains given below trace back to one sample, sequenced in a study of blood T cell repertoires in COVID-19. Method: immunoSEQ multiplex PCR; TCRdb's copy keeps in-frame clones and lacks some. The sample yields hundreds of thousands of clones, 84% seen once. The specimen was peripheral blood. The receptors were gathered from a human donor in a cohort sampled during active COVID-19.

The chain combines TRBV2 with TRBJ2-1; the match to TRBD1 covers 7 bases. Trimming took 4 bases from V and 6 from J; bases not matched to a gene: 0. Germline V gives CDR1 SNHLY, CDR2 FYNNEI. The CDR3 runs to 12 residues. This CDR3 reads CASSGDSNEQFF. The CDR3 bases are TGTGCCAGCAGTGGGGACAGCAATGAGCAGTTCTTC.

The rearrangement uses TRBV24-1 and TRBJ1-5; D remains ambiguous. V lost 7 bases and J lost 6, with 15 bases in between. The CDR3 consists of 14 residues. Germline V lookup: CDR1 KGHDR, CDR2 SFDVKD. The CDR3 loop is CATSYTGSAQPQHF. In nucleotides, the CDR3 is TGTGCCACCAGCTATACGGGGTCGGCTCAGCCCCAGCATTTT.